What follows are 26 T cell receptor beta chains derived from one specimen sequenced in a study of neoadjuvant anti-PD-1 for oral cavity cancer. Time point of the sample: after neoadjuvant nivolumab, at surgical resection. The method was immunoSEQ multiplex PCR; TCRdb's version includes in-frame clones alone and lacks a portion of them. Altogether 9,500 to 15,000 clones are present, 60% to 80% being singletons, with the ten largest covering 2% to 2.5%. Here the sequenced sample was PBMCs, taken after nivolumab (anti-PD-1) treatment. These receptors all come from a person between 40 and 85 years old with oral cavity squamous cell carcinoma.

CDR3 sequence: CASSLATGDRGYTF. The CDR3 DNA follows: TGTGCCAGCAGCTTAGCTACAGGGGATCGAGGCTACACCTTC. The chain joins TRBV7-9 to TRBJ1-2; 7 bases map to TRBD1. Germline V gene sequence: CDR1 SEHNR, CDR2 FQNEAQ (reference sequence). Trimming at V came to 0 bases and at J to 8 bases, leaving 6 bases not matched to a gene. This CDR3 has 14 residues.

This clone was recorded once. V usage is TRBV10-1 and J usage is TRBJ1-3, with D perhaps TRBD1 (5 bases). Trimming took 6 bases from V and 3 from J, leaving 15 bases between them. From germline, CDR1 is WNHNN and CDR2 SYGVQD (reference sequence). The CDR3 has 15 residues. CDR3 sequence reads: CASRPRQGGGNTIYF. The CDR3 DNA reads as TGCGCCAGCAGACCCCGGCAGGGAGGTGGAAACACCATATATTTT.

The chain links TRBV19 to TRBJ1-6, with D tentatively TRBD1 (5 bases). Looked up from germline, CDR1 is LNHDA and CDR2 is SQIVND (reference sequence). This CDR3 has 15 amino acids. Trimming shortened V by 5 bases and J by 7 bases, and 15 bases separated the two germline ends. CDR3 residues: CASSVSGTENSPLHF. CDR3 nucleotides: TGTGCCAGTAGTGTTTCCGGGACGGAGAATTCACCCCTCCACTTT.

The chain employs TRBV11-2 and TRBJ2-3; 8 bases are shared with TRBD2. Germline V lookup: CDR1 SGHAT, CDR2 FQNNGV. The V and J ends lost 2 bases and 5 bases, in that order; junction bases with no gene match: 9. This CDR3 contains 16 residues. CDR3 in amino acids: CASSLNPGGEGDTQYF. The CDR3 DNA reads TGTGCCAGCAGCTTAAACCCCGGGGGGGAGGGAGATACGCAGTATTTT.

V gene TRBV27 combines with J gene TRBJ1-1; maybe TRBD1 (5 bases). Germline assignment: CDR1 MNHEY and CDR2 SMNVEV (reference sequence). V was pared by 4 bases and J by 1 base, with 10 bases between. The CDR3 covers 14 residues. This CDR3 is CASSWGGRNTEAFF. CDR3 bases: TGTGCCAGCAGTTGGGGGGGACGGAACACTGAAGCTTTCTTT.

The J gene is TRBJ1-1, the V gene TRBV5-1, with D perhaps matching TRBD1 (5 bases). The germline V and J ends were trimmed by 6 bases and 5 bases, with 17 bases remaining between them. This CDR3 has 14 amino acids. Germline V lookup: CDR1 SGHRS, CDR2 YFSETQ. CDR3 bases: TGCGCCAGCACCCCGGGGACCGAGGGGACTGAAGCTTTCTTT. It translates to CASTPGTEGTEAFF.

The genes are TRBV30 and TRBJ2-1; 9 bases match TRBD2. Germline V CDR1 and CDR2: GTSNPN, SVGIG (reference sequence). V dropped 0 bases and J dropped 2; count of bases not matched to a gene: 5. The CDR3 consists of 16 residues. CDR3 residues: CAWSVPLAGTYNEQFF. CDR3 bases: TGTGCCTGGAGTGTCCCCCTAGCGGGGACCTACAATGAGCAGTTCTTC. The full variable domain, its missing parts supplied by reference TRBV30 and TRBJ2-1, is SQTIHQWPATLVQPVGSPLSLECTVEGTSNPNLYWYRQAAGRGLQLLFYSVGIGQISSEVPQNLSASRPQDRQFILSSKKLLLSDSGFYLCAWSVPLAGTYNEQFFGPGTRLTVL.

The chain combines TRBV19 with TRBJ1-5; D remains unclear. V lost 2 bases and J lost 3, with 11 bases in between. Germline-derived CDR1 and CDR2 are LNHDA and SQIVND (reference sequence). The CDR3 is made up of 15 amino acids. The CDR3, as DNA: TGTGCCAGTAGTATATATGGCCAGCTCAATCAGCCCCAGCATTTT. It is translated as CASSIYGQLNQPQHF.

This chain uses TRBV7-9 with TRBJ2-7, with D maybe TRBD2 (5 bases). Trimming cost V 1 base and J 1 base, with 11 bases left between them. This CDR3 comprises 15 residues. Per germline, CDR1 SEHNR and CDR2 FQNEAQ (reference sequence). The CDR3 DNA reads TGTGCCAGCAGCTTAGTTGGAGGAAAGTCCTACGAGCAGTACTTC. Its translation is CASSLVGGKSYEQYF.

The V and J genes are TRBV30 and TRBJ2-3; D unclear. CDR3 size: 13 residues. With 8 bases removed from V and 2 bases from J, the gap between germline ends came to 14 bases. The V gene's germline CDR1 is GTSNPN and CDR2 SVGIG (reference sequence). CDR3 DNA: TGTGCCGTTGCCATGATCCTCACAGATACGCAGTATTTT. This codes for CAVAMILTDTQYF.

V and J are TRBV2 and TRBJ1-3, with D possibly being TRBD1 (5 bases). Germline assignment: CDR1 SNHLY and CDR2 FYNNEI. V was shortened by 6 bases and J by 8 bases, with 11 bases between the two germline ends. The CDR3 spans 12 residues. The CDR3 loop reads CASRGGGDTIYF. The DNA of the CDR3 is TGTGCCAGCAGAGGTGGGGGGGACACCATATATTTT.

The CDR3 region has the DNA TGCGCCAGCACCACGGGGCGAGCTGCACAGGAGCAGTACTTC. Amino acid sequence: CASTTGRAAQEQYF. The chain uses TRBV5-1 and TRBJ2-7, with D perhaps being TRBD1 or TRBD2 (5 bases each). This CDR3 region has 14 residues. Germline CDR1 reads SGHRS; CDR2 reads YFSETQ. V lost 6 bases and J 7 bases, leaving 20 bases between the germline ends.

CDR3 bases: TGTGCCAGCAGTTTAGGGGAGGGGCTATTTACTGAAGCTTTCTTT. As protein: CASSLGEGLFTEAFF. This chain connects TRBV6-5 to TRBJ1-1, with TRBD1 as a possible D gene (5 bases). The CDR3 spans 15 residues. The V and J ends lost 4 bases and 5 bases respectively, with 17 bases between them. Germline lookup yields CDR1 MNHEY and CDR2 SVGAGI.

To note about this clone: An end of the junction does not agree with germline; a read error may underlie this. V usage is TRBV2 and J usage is TRBJ1-2; tentatively, D is TRBD1 (5 bases). The CDR3 is 13 amino acids. In germline, CDR1 is SNHLY, CDR2 FYNNEI. CDR3 nucleotide sequence: TGTGCCAGCAGGGGACGGTCCAACTATGACTACACCTTC. This translates into CASRGRSNYDYTF.

This clone has a handful of counts. This chain uses TRBV14 with TRBJ2-3; D unclear. The CDR3 sequence is 16 residues long. Germline CDR1 is SGHDN and CDR2 is FVKESK. V was shortened by 5 bases and J by 2 bases, with 17 bases between the two germline ends. CDR3 loop: CASSYGVRRNTDTQYF. The CDR3 DNA reads TGTGCCAGCAGCTATGGGGTTAGGAGAAACACAGATACGCAGTATTTT.

This sequence joins TRBV9 and TRBJ1-1, with TRBD1 matching 8 bases. Per germline, CDR1 SGDLS and CDR2 YYNGEE. V lost 0 bases to trimming and J lost 4 bases; unmatched junction nucleotides: 2. This CDR3 is 14 amino acids long. CDR3 amino acids: CASSVAQGATEAFF. The CDR3 region has the DNA TGTGCCAGCAGCGTAGCCCAGGGGGCCACTGAAGCTTTCTTT.

This chain connects TRBV6-6 to TRBJ2-2; 8 bases match TRBD2. Germline CDR1 is MNHNY and CDR2 is SVGAGI (reference sequence). CDR3 length equals 15 residues. V lost 5 bases and J lost 8; bases outside the gene matches: 10. The CDR3 bases are TGTGCCAGCAGTGCAGCGGGAGTTTCAATTGGGGAGCTGTTTTTT. Protein sequence: CASSAAGVSIGELFF.

The chain links TRBV10-2 to TRBJ2-1, with 9 bases that match TRBD2. The germline gives CDR1 WSHSY, CDR2 SAAADI. With 7 bases clipped from V and 6 bases from J, the junction kept 10 bases outside the gene matches. The CDR3 contains 15 residues. For the CDR3, the DNA is TGCGCCAGCACTAAAGGCGCTAGCGGGGTCAATGAGCAGTTCTTC. Amino acid sequence: CASTKGASGVNEQFF.

The chain's CDR3 is CASSQTQGGYEQYF. In DNA, the CDR3 is TGTGCCAGCAGCCAAACCCAGGGAGGGTACGAGCAGTACTTC. The chain employs TRBV7-8 and TRBJ2-7, with 7 nucleotides matching TRBD2. CDR1 and CDR2 (germline): SGHVS, FQNEAQ. The CDR3 has 14 residues. J was trimmed by 4 bases and V by 5 bases; bases with no gene match: 8.

The rearrangement links TRBV11-2 to TRBJ2-7; 7 nucleotides line up with TRBD2. The CDR3 covers 18 residues. Germline V CDR1 and CDR2: SGHAT, FQNNGV. The ends lost 1 base at V and 8 bases at J; junction bases unmatched: 20. CDR3 in DNA: TGTGCCAGCAGCTTAGTTGGGGTTTCTAGCGGCACCGCAGTGAAGCAGTACTTC. This codes for CASSLVGVSSGTAVKQYF. Together with reference TRBV11-2 and TRBJ2-7, the CDR3 gives the full variable domain: EAGVAQSPRYKIIEKRQSVAFWCNPISGHATLYWYQQILGQGPKLLIQFQNNGVVDDSQLPKDRFSAERLKGVDSTLKIQPAKLEDSAVYLCASSLVGVSSGTAVKQYFGPGTRLTVT.

This clone was found once. The chain links TRBV18 to TRBJ2-3; TRBD2 matches at 15 bases. The length of the CDR3 is 16 residues. V was pared by 3 bases and J by 4 bases, with 2 bases of the junction left unmatched. Per the germline V gene, CDR1 is KGHSH and CDR2 is LQKENI. The CDR3 nucleotides read TGTGCCAGCTCACCGGGACTAGCGGGAGGCTCAGATACGCAGTATTTT. The encoded protein is CASSPGLAGGSDTQYF.

This clone was found a few times. The chain carries TRBV30 and TRBJ1-2; the D gene is possibly TRBD1 (6 bases). CDR1 and CDR2 (germline): GTSNPN, SVGIG (reference sequence). The CDR3 consists of 14 residues. Deletions cut 0 bases from V and 2 bases from J, with 10 bases between. This CDR3 reads CAWSVYRVNYGYTF. The CDR3 coding sequence is TGTGCCTGGAGTGTATACAGGGTAAACTATGGCTACACCTTC.

The CDR3 DNA reads as TGTGCCAGCAGCTTCAAACAGGGTGAGGGTGAAAAACTGTTTTTT. Encoded protein: CASSFKQGEGEKLFF. The chain employs TRBV11-2 and TRBJ1-4, with D possibly TRBD1 on 6 matching bases. This CDR3 has 15 residues. V was pared by 3 bases and J by 7 bases, with 15 bases between. The germline V gene has CDR1 SGHAT and CDR2 FQNNGV. The full variable domain, rest sourced from reference TRBV11-2 and TRBJ1-4, is EAGVAQSPRYKIIEKRQSVAFWCNPISGHATLYWYQQILGQGPKLLIQFQNNGVVDDSQLPKDRFSAERLKGVDSTLKIQPAKLEDSAVYLCASSFKQGEGEKLFFGSGTQLSVL.

The chain joins TRBV5-1 to TRBJ1-3; no clear D gene. Germline loops: CDR1 SGHRS, CDR2 YFSETQ. With 0 bases removed from V and 1 base from J, the gap between germline ends came to 14 bases. The CDR3 runs 17 residues. The CDR3 DNA follows: TGCGCCAGCAGCTTGGTATCTCTAAGGCTTTCTGGAAACACCATATATTTT. Amino acid sequence: CASSLVSLRLSGNTIYF.

The chain joins TRBV4-2 to TRBJ1-1; 8 nucleotides agree with TRBD1. Germline CDR1 reads LGHNA; CDR2 reads YNFKEQ. The CDR3 contains 15 residues. V gave up 4 bases and J gave up 2 bases; unmatched junction bases: 6. The CDR3 DNA sequence: TGTGCCAGCAGCCCAGAGACAGGGGCTAACACTGAAGCTTTCTTT. The encoded protein is CASSPETGANTEAFF.

This chain joins TRBV4-1 and TRBJ2-5, with D maybe TRBD2 (6 bases). The germline V gene has CDR1 MGHRA and CDR2 YSYEKL. The ends were cut back, 2 bases at V and 6 bases at J, with 16 bases in the middle. The CDR3 is made up of 15 amino acids. In nucleotides, the CDR3 is TGCGCCAGCAGCCAACTTGGGCTAGCGAGGCAGACCCAGTACTTC. Amino acids: CASSQLGLARQTQYF.